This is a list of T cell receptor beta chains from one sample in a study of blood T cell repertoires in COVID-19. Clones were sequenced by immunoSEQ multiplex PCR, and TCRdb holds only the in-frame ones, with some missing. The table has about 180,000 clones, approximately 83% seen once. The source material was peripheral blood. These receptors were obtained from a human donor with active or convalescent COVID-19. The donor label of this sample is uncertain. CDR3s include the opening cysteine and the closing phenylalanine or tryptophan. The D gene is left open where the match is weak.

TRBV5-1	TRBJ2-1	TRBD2	CASSPRVSGSGNEQFF
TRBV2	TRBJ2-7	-	CASSGPKGGVPYEQYF
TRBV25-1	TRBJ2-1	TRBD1	CASSEPGQVSSYNEQFF
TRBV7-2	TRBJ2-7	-	CASSLLSSVREQYF
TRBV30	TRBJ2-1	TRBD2	CAWKTGTTEQFF
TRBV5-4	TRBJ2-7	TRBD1	CASSFPGQGYEQYF
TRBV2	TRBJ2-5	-	CASSVAWRETQYF
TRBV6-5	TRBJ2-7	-	CATTVRELSYEQYF
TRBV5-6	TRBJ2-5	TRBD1	CASRPGQVGETQYF
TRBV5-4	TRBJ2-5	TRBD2	CASRRGTREETQYF
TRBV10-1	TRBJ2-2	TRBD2	CASRQREDTGELFF
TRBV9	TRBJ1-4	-	CASSGGRGDEKLFF
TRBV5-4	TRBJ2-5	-	CASSLDRGRGVGETQYF
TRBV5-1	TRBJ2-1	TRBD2	CASSLGGSSYNEQFF
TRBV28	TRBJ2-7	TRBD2	CASSRGRATPFEQYF
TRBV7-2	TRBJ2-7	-	CASSFKYEQYF
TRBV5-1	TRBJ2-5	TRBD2	CASSLGLAGGETQYF
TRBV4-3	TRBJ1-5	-	CASSRSRDQPQHF
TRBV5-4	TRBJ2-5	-	CASWTEGGQETQYF
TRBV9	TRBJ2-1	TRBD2	CASSEGTSGGRNEQFF
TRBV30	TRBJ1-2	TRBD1	CAWSVGTGSNGYTF
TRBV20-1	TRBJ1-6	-	CSASRPGVLSSYNSPLHF
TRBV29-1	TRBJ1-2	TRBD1	CSAPTGDGGYTF
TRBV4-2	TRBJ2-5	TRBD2	CASSQLAGGETQYF
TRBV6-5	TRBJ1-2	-	CASSYRGGRGGYTF
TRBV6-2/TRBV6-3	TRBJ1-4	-	CASSYNSGQPTTNEKLFF
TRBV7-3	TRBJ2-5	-	CASSLTSGSQETQYF
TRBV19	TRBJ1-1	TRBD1	CASSGTAVTENTEAFF
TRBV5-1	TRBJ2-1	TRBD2	CASKREYSYNEQFF
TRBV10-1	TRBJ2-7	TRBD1	CASSKGQGIDEQYF
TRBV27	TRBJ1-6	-	CASSRVGGYNSPLHF
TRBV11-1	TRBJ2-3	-	CASSQGIAGGDTQYF
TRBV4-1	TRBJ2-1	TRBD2	CASSQDRREGPKNEQFF
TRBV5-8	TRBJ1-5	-	CASSIHSNQPQHF
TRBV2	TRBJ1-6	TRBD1	CASRQGPNNSPLHF
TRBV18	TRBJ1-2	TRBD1	CASSLGQDGSGYTF
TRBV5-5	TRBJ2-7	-	CASNFRDTSYEQYF
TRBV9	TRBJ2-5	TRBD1	CASSPSTGKGAETQYF
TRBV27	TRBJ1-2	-	CASSLSGRTTNYGYTF
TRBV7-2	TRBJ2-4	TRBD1	CASSLAGQGAAKNIQYF